These T cell receptor beta chains were read from a single sample in a study of regulatory T cells in long-lasting Graves disease. A single record per CDR3 protein comes from TCRdb applying MiXCR to the multiplex PCR reads. The data contain about 420,000 distinct CDR3 sequences, less than 20% of them singletons. These data were likewise used in another study, on T cells in Graves' hyperthyroidism and ophthalmopathy.

Sequenced material: peripheral blood mononuclear cells (PBMCs), taken at new diagnosis, from a patient treated with antithyroid drugs. All receptors come from a woman aged 18-29 years with Graves disease. Both conserved end residues are part of each CDR3. A D gene is named only where the DNA matches it firmly. A clone size is listed for some rows: how often the clone was seen (once, few, many), or a class if it is expanded.

J gene: TRBJ2-4
D gene: NA
V gene: TRBV28
clone size: NA
CDR3 DNA: TGTGCCAGCAGTTTCGATACAGGGAAAACCAAAAACATTCAGTACTTC
CDR3 protein: CASSFDTGKTKNIQYF

J gene: TRBJ2-1
D gene: NA
V gene: TRBV29-1
clone size: NA
CDR3 DNA: TGCAGCGTTGCTGTGTCGGGAGTGGGAAATGAGCAGTTCTTC
CDR3 protein: CSVAVSGVGNEQFF

J gene: TRBJ2-7
D gene: TRBD1
V gene: TRBV10-3
clone size: many
CDR3 DNA: TGTGCCATCAGTGAGTCGACGGCAGGGGGAAGCGAGCAGTACTTC
CDR3 protein: CAISESTAGGSEQYF

J gene: TRBJ1-2
D gene: NA
V gene: TRBV12-3/TRBV12-4
clone size: few
CDR3 DNA: TGTGCCAGCAGTTTAGGGCAGATTCTCTATGGCTACACCTTC
CDR3 protein: CASSLGQILYGYTF

J gene: TRBJ2-1
D gene: NA
V gene: TRBV29-1
clone size: many
CDR3 DNA: TGCAGCGGGACTGACGCCTACAATGAGCAGTTCTTC
CDR3 protein: CSGTDAYNEQFF

J gene: TRBJ2-1
D gene: NA
V gene: TRBV20-1
clone size: many
CDR3 DNA: TGCAGTGCTAGTAGACAGGCCCTGGGCAATGAGCAGTTCTTC
CDR3 protein: CSASRQALGNEQFF

J gene: TRBJ1-6
D gene: NA
V gene: TRBV12-3/TRBV12-4
clone size: many
CDR3 DNA: TGTGCCAGCACCAAGGGGACATCGACTGGGGCCCTCCACTTT
CDR3 protein: CASTKGTSTGALHF

J gene: TRBJ2-7
D gene: NA
V gene: TRBV19
clone size: NA
CDR3 DNA: TGTGCCAGTAGTATAGTAGGAAGCTGGGAGCAGTACTTC
CDR3 protein: CASSIVGSWEQYF

J gene: TRBJ2-7
D gene: TRBD1
V gene: TRBV5-5
clone size: many
CDR3 DNA: TGTGCCAGCAGCTTGTCAGGGGGCATTAACTACGAGCAGTACTTC
CDR3 protein: CASSLSGGINYEQYF

J gene: TRBJ2-2
D gene: TRBD2
V gene: TRBV4-3
clone size: NA
CDR3 DNA: TGCGCCAGCAGCCAAGATTTTTCGGCGGGGGCCGGGGAGCTGTTTTTT
CDR3 protein: CASSQDFSAGAGELFF

J gene: TRBJ2-2
D gene: TRBD1
V gene: TRBV7-9
clone size: many
CDR3 DNA: TGTGCCAGCAGCGGACAGGACCAAGGAAGGGAGCTGTTTTTT
CDR3 protein: CASSGQDQGRELFF

J gene: TRBJ2-1
D gene: NA
V gene: TRBV6-2/TRBV6-3
clone size: many
CDR3 DNA: TGTGCCACCGCGACAGAGTGGGGGAATGAGCAGTTCTTC
CDR3 protein: CATATEWGNEQFF

J gene: TRBJ2-3
D gene: TRBD2
V gene: TRBV20-1
clone size: few
CDR3 DNA: TGCAGTGCTTGGCCGGGACTAAGTGGGAGTACGCAGTATTTT
CDR3 protein: CSAWPGLSGSTQYF

J gene: TRBJ1-1
D gene: NA
V gene: TRBV7-8
clone size: many
CDR3 DNA: TGTGCCAGCAGCGCGTTTCGACAGGTCCTTGGCACTGAAGCTTTCTTT
CDR3 protein: CASSAFRQVLGTEAFF

J gene: TRBJ2-2
D gene: NA
V gene: TRBV5-1
clone size: few
CDR3 DNA: TGCGCCAGCAGTGGGCGGGAGAACACCGGGGAGCTGTTTTTT
CDR3 protein: CASSGRENTGELFF

J gene: TRBJ2-1
D gene: TRBD1
V gene: TRBV6-1
clone size: many
CDR3 DNA: TGTGCCAGCAGGGAAAGGGGGACAGGCTACAATGAGCAGTTCTTC
CDR3 protein: CASRERGTGYNEQFF

J gene: TRBJ2-3
D gene: NA
V gene: TRBV4-1
clone size: few
CDR3 DNA: TGCGCCAGCAGCCAAGATGTCCCGACAGATACGCAGTATTTT
CDR3 protein: CASSQDVPTDTQYF

J gene: TRBJ1-5
D gene: NA
V gene: TRBV11-2
clone size: many
CDR3 DNA: TGTGCCAGCAGCTTATTGTACACCGGGAACGATAGCAATCAGCCCCAGCATTTT
CDR3 protein: CASSLLYTGNDSNQPQHF

J gene: TRBJ2-7
D gene: TRBD1
V gene: TRBV7-2
clone size: NA
CDR3 DNA: TGTGCCAGCAGCTTAGAACAGGGGCTCTACGAGCAGTACTTC
CDR3 protein: CASSLEQGLYEQYF

J gene: TRBJ2-3
D gene: NA
V gene: TRBV27
clone size: many
CDR3 DNA: TGTGCCAGCAGTCCAATCGGCGGCTACACAGATACGCAGTATTTT
CDR3 protein: CASSPIGGYTDTQYF

J gene: TRBJ2-2
D gene: NA
V gene: TRBV20-1
clone size: many
CDR3 DNA: TGCAGTGCAGGCGGGTGGAACACCGGGGAGCTGTTTTTT
CDR3 protein: CSAGGWNTGELFF

J gene: TRBJ1-6
D gene: NA
V gene: TRBV28
clone size: few
CDR3 DNA: TGTGCCAGCAGTCCAGGACGGATGCCGGTGGCACCCCTCCACTTT
CDR3 protein: CASSPGRMPVAPLHF

J gene: TRBJ2-7
D gene: TRBD1
V gene: TRBV20-1
clone size: once
CDR3 DNA: TGCAGTGCTAGAGACGGGGACAGGGCGACCTACGAGCAGTACTTC
CDR3 protein: CSARDGDRATYEQYF

J gene: TRBJ2-7
D gene: TRBD2
V gene: TRBV10-2
clone size: many
CDR3 DNA: TGCGCCAGCAGTGAGGGTACGGGACTAGCATCCTACGAGCAGTACTTC
CDR3 protein: CASSEGTGLASYEQYF

J gene: TRBJ2-1
D gene: NA
V gene: TRBV4-1
clone size: few
CDR3 DNA: TGCGCCAGCAGCCAAGGTGCGCGGGTAGGTGAGCAGTTCTTC
CDR3 protein: CASSQGARVGEQFF

J gene: TRBJ2-7
D gene: NA
V gene: TRBV18
clone size: NA
CDR3 DNA: TGTGCCAGCTCACCATCAGCTAGGGCCTACGAGCAGTACTTC
CDR3 protein: CASSPSARAYEQYF

J gene: TRBJ2-3
D gene: NA
V gene: TRBV5-1
clone size: many
CDR3 DNA: TGCGCCAGCAGAGGTGGGAGCGGGGATACGCAGTATTTT
CDR3 protein: CASRGGSGDTQYF

J gene: TRBJ2-1
D gene: TRBD1
V gene: TRBV24-1
clone size: few
CDR3 DNA: TGTGCCACCAGTGATCGGGACAGGGGCAATGAGCAGTTCTTC
CDR3 protein: CATSDRDRGNEQFF

J gene: TRBJ2-7
D gene: TRBD2
V gene: TRBV7-2
clone size: few
CDR3 DNA: TGTGCCAGCAGCCCTCTAGCGGGAGTGGACCTAGGTTACGAGCAGTACTTC
CDR3 protein: CASSPLAGVDLGYEQYF

J gene: TRBJ2-1
D gene: TRBD2
V gene: TRBV20-1
clone size: NA
CDR3 DNA: TGCAGTGCTGGGAGAGGGACTAGCGGGAGGAGAGACAATGAGCAGTTCTTC
CDR3 protein: CSAGRGTSGRRDNEQFF

J gene: TRBJ1-1
D gene: NA
V gene: TRBV28
clone size: many
CDR3 DNA: TGTGCCAGCAGTTTATTGGTAGGGGGGGACACTGAAGCTTTCTTT
CDR3 protein: CASSLLVGGDTEAFF

J gene: TRBJ2-7
D gene: TRBD2
V gene: TRBV7-2
clone size: many
CDR3 DNA: TGTGCCAGCAGCTTATATCCCCGGTCTAGCGGGAGTTCCTACGAGCAGTACTTC
CDR3 protein: CASSLYPRSSGSSYEQYF

J gene: TRBJ1-2
D gene: NA
V gene: TRBV5-5
clone size: NA
CDR3 DNA: TGTGCCACACACGGGTATGGCAGGGGAGCCCCTCCTTATGGCTACACCTTC
CDR3 protein: CATHGYGRGAPPYGYTF

J gene: TRBJ1-3
D gene: NA
V gene: TRBV13
clone size: NA
CDR3 DNA: TGTGCCAGCACGGACACGAGATCTGGAAACACCATATATTTT
CDR3 protein: CASTDTRSGNTIYF

J gene: TRBJ2-1
D gene: TRBD2
V gene: TRBV5-1
clone size: NA
CDR3 DNA: TGCGCCAGCAGCTTGGTCGTGCGGGAGGATGAGCAGTTCTTC
CDR3 protein: CASSLVVREDEQFF

J gene: TRBJ2-1
D gene: TRBD2
V gene: TRBV29-1
clone size: few
CDR3 DNA: TGCAGCGTCCCAGTTAGCGGGAGCTACTACAATGAGCAGTTCTTC
CDR3 protein: CSVPVSGSYYNEQFF

J gene: TRBJ2-3
D gene: TRBD1
V gene: TRBV12-3/TRBV12-4
clone size: many
CDR3 DNA: TGTGCCAGCAGTTTGGGGGACAGGGCTTTAGCAGATACGCAGTATTTT
CDR3 protein: CASSLGDRALADTQYF

J gene: TRBJ1-5
D gene: NA
V gene: TRBV20-1
clone size: many
CDR3 DNA: TGCAGTGCTACGTCTGGGTCAGGCAATCAGCCCCAGCATTTT
CDR3 protein: CSATSGSGNQPQHF

J gene: TRBJ1-1
D gene: NA
V gene: TRBV5-1
clone size: NA
CDR3 DNA: TGCGCCAGCAGCTTGGATGGACACCCGAACACTGAAGCTTTCTTT
CDR3 protein: CASSLDGHPNTEAFF

J gene: TRBJ2-2
D gene: NA
V gene: TRBV28
clone size: many
CDR3 DNA: TGTGCCAGCAGTCCACCCGGCGGGGTGAACACCGGGGAGCTGTTTTTT
CDR3 protein: CASSPPGGVNTGELFF

J gene: TRBJ1-6
D gene: NA
V gene: TRBV6-1
clone size: few
CDR3 DNA: TGTGCCAGCGGCAGGGCTGACTCACCCCTCCACTTT
CDR3 protein: CASGRADSPLHF

J gene: TRBJ2-2
D gene: NA
V gene: TRBV20-1
clone size: many
CDR3 DNA: TGCAGTGCTAGAGATGCCCGGGACCACACCGGGGAGCTGTTTTTT
CDR3 protein: CSARDARDHTGELFF

J gene: TRBJ1-5
D gene: NA
V gene: TRBV2
clone size: many
CDR3 DNA: TGTGCCAGCAGTGAATACGGGGGAGCGGGCAATCAGCCCCAGCATTTT
CDR3 protein: CASSEYGGAGNQPQHF

J gene: TRBJ1-4
D gene: NA
V gene: TRBV9
clone size: NA
CDR3 DNA: TGTGCCAGCAACCCGTCGGGACACGCTAATGAAAAACTGTTTTTT
CDR3 protein: CASNPSGHANEKLFF

J gene: TRBJ2-7
D gene: TRBD2
V gene: TRBV18
clone size: many
CDR3 DNA: TGTGCCAGCTCACCGGGGACTACTAACTACGAGCAGTACTTC
CDR3 protein: CASSPGTTNYEQYF

J gene: TRBJ1-5
D gene: NA
V gene: TRBV27
clone size: few
CDR3 DNA: TGTGCCACCTCGGCGGTCCCCGCAACAAATCAGCCCCAGCATTTT
CDR3 protein: CATSAVPATNQPQHF

J gene: TRBJ1-1
D gene: NA
V gene: TRBV27
clone size: many
CDR3 DNA: TGTGCCAGCACCCCAGGGACACTGAACACTGAAGCTTTCTTT
CDR3 protein: CASTPGTLNTEAFF

J gene: TRBJ2-5
D gene: TRBD1
V gene: TRBV12-3/TRBV12-4
clone size: many
CDR3 DNA: TGTGCCAGCAGTCGACACGACAGGGGGAGGCTGGGGGAGACCCAGTACTTC
CDR3 protein: CASSRHDRGRLGETQYF

J gene: TRBJ2-2
D gene: TRBD2
V gene: TRBV14
clone size: NA
CDR3 DNA: TGTGCCAGCAGCCCCGGGACTAGCGGGATCCTCACCGGGGAGCTGTTTTTT
CDR3 protein: CASSPGTSGILTGELFF

J gene: TRBJ2-5
D gene: NA
V gene: TRBV29-1
clone size: many
CDR3 DNA: TGCAGCGTTGGAGGGCGGGACCAAGAGACCCAGTACTTC
CDR3 protein: CSVGGRDQETQYF

J gene: TRBJ2-7
D gene: TRBD1
V gene: TRBV27
clone size: NA
CDR3 DNA: TGTGCCAGCAGTTTATCCTCTGGGACAGGGTTTGGAGAGCAGTACTTC
CDR3 protein: CASSLSSGTGFGEQYF